The 2 T cell receptor beta chains listed next were all sequenced from one sample in a study of cytomegalovirus exposure and HLA in healthy donors (dated by TCRdb to the late 2010s). Library preparation employed the immunoSEQ multiplex PCR assay. For the multiplex PCR, a mixture combining 60 forward primers for TCR Vbeta segments and 13 reverse primers for TCR Jbeta segments was used. The clones in this table, taken by TCRdb from immuneACCESS, are in-frame only. Not every clone is retained; where verified, under half of the shortfall comes from an unresolved V gene, and the cause of the rest is unknown. The sample table contains around 57,000 clones; only one count was recorded for around 92% of them. The ten largest account for about 1.6% of the sample. The sequencing input was PBMCs. Every receptor here comes from a man aged 25-45 years in good health and CMV-seropositive.

The rearrangement joins TRBV7-2 to TRBJ2-7; possible D gene TRBD1, 5 bases. The CDR3 runs to 13 residues. V was pared by 5 bases and J by 4 bases, with 12 bases between. Germline V gives CDR1 SGHTA, CDR2 FQGNSA. CDR3 sequence reads: CASSRQKAYEQYF. CDR3 DNA: TGTGCCAGCAGCCGACAGAAGGCATACGAGCAGTACTTC.

V and J are TRBV5-5 and TRBJ2-1; 7 bases are shared with TRBD2. The CDR3 has 16 amino acids. Looked up from germline, CDR1 is SGHKS and CDR2 is YYEKEE (reference sequence). Trimming removed 0 bases from V and 8 bases from J; junction bases left unmatched: 11. The CDR3 sequence is CASSLVGGLYGDEQFF. CDR3 in DNA: TGTGCCAGCAGCTTGGTGGGGGGACTATACGGTGATGAGCAGTTCTTC.